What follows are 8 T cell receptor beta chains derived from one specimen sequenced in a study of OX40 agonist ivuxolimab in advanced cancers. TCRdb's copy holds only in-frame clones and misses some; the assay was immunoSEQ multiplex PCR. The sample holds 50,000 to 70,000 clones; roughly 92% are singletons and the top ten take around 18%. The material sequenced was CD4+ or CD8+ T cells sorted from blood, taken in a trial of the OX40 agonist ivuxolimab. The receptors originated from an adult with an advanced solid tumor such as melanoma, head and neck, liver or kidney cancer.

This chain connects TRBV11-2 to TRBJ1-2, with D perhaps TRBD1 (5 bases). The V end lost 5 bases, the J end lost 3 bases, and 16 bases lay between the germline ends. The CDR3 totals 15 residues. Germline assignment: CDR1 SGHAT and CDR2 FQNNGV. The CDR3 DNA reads TGTGCCAGCAGCAAGGGGCAGGGATTCTACTATGGCTACACCTTC. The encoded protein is CASSKGQGFYYGYTF.

CDR3 in amino acids: CASSLVASGSYNEQFF. CDR3 nucleotides: TGTGCCAGCAGCTTAGTGGCTAGCGGGAGTTACAATGAGCAGTTCTTC. The J gene is TRBJ2-1, the V gene TRBV7-9, with TRBD2 matching 10 bases. Germline CDR1 SEHNR, CDR2 FQNEAQ (reference sequence). The V segment lost 1 base and the J segment 4 bases; nucleotides outside the gene matches: 4. The CDR3 is made up of 16 amino acids.

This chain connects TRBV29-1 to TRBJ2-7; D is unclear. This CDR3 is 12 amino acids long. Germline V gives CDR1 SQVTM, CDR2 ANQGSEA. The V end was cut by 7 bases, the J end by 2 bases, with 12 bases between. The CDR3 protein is CSGLTGPYEQYF. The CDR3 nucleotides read TGCAGCGGATTGACCGGACCCTACGAGCAGTACTTC.

CDR3: CASSWGTSASTDTQYF. CDR3 in DNA: TGTGCCAGCAGCTGGGGGACTAGCGCGAGCACAGATACGCAGTATTTT. V and J are TRBV11-3 and TRBJ2-3; 10 nucleotides align to TRBD2. The J segment lost 0 bases and the V segment lost 4 bases, leaving 4 bases of the junction unmatched. The CDR3 length is 16 residues. Germline loops: CDR1 SGHNT, CDR2 YENEEA.

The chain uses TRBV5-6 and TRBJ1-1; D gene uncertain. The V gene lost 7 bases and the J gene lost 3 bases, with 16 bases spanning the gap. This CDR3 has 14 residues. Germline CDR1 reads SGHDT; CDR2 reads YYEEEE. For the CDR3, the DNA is TGTGCCAGCGGGGTAGAGTTCGGGGACACTGAAGCTTTCTTT. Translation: CASGVEFGDTEAFF.

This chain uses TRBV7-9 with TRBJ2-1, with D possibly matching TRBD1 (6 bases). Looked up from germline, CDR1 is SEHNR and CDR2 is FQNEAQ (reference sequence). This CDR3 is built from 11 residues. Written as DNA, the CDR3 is TGTGCTACCAGGGGTCGGGTTGAGCAGTTCTTC. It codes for CATRGRVEQFF. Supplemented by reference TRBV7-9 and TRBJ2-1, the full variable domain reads DTGVSQNPRHKITKRGQNVTFRCDPISEHNRLYWYRQTLGQGPEFLTYFQNEAQLEKSRLLSDRFSAERPKGSFSTLEIQRTEQGDSAMYLCATRGRVEQFFGPGTRLTVL.

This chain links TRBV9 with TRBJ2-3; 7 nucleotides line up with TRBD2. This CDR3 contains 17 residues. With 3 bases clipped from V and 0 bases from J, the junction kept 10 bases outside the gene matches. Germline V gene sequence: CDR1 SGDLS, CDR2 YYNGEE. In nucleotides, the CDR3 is TGTGCCAGCAGCGAGCCCGTGGGGGGAGGGAGCACAGATACGCAGTATTTT. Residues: CASSEPVGGGSTDTQYF.

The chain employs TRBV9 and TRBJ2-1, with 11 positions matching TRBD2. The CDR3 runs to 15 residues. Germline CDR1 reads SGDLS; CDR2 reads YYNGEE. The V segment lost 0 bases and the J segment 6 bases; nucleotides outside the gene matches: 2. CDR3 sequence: CASSVDLAGGNEQFF. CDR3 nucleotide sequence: TGTGCCAGCAGCGTAGATCTAGCGGGAGGCAATGAGCAGTTCTTC. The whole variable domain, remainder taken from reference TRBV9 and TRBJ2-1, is DSGVTQTPKHLITATGQRVTLRCSPRSGDLSVYWYQQSLDQGLQFLIQYYNGEERAKGNILERFSAQQFPDLHSELNLSSLELGDSALYFCASSVDLAGGNEQFFGPGTRLTVL.